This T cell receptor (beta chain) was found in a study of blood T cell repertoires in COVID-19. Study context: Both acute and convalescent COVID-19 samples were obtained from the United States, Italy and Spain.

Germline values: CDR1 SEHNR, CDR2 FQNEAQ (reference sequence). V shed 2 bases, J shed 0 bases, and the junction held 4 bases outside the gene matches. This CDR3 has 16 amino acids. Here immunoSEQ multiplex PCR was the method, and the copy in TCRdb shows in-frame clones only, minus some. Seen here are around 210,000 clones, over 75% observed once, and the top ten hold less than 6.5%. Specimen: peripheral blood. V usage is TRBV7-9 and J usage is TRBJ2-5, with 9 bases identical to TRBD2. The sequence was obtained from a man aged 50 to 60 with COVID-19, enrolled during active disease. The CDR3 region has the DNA TGTGCCAGCAGCTTACGGGCGGGGGGGAACCAAGAGACCCAGTACTTC. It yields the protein CASSLRAGGNQETQYF.